The 14 T cell receptor beta chains listed next were all sequenced from one sample in a study of early stage breast cancer tumors (dated by TCRdb to between 2016 and 2019). The method behind the library was the immunoSEQ multiplex PCR assay. Not all clones reach the TCRdb copy of this immuneACCESS table, which keeps in-frame sequences only. Checked studies attribute under half of the gap to unresolved V genes and leave the rest unexplained. For this sample there are 6,300 or so clones; roughly 75% appear just once. The ten largest account for around a tenth of the sample. The material sequenced was normal breast tissue next to the tumor. These receptors all stem from a middle-aged person with breast cancer.

The chain links TRBV5-1 to TRBJ2-1; maybe TRBD2 (7 bases). Trimming pared 6 bases from V and 6 bases from J, leaving 13 bases between. Germline assignment: CDR1 SGHRS and CDR2 YFSETQ. The CDR3 extends over 13 amino acids. The CDR3 is CASKGEGGNEQFF. The CDR3, as DNA: TGCGCCAGCAAGGGGGAGGGGGGCAATGAGCAGTTCTTC.

The chain is built from TRBV2 and TRBJ2-7; 7 nucleotides line up with TRBD2. The CDR3 contains 14 residues. With V trimmed by 6 bases and J by 0 bases, 5 bases remained unmatched. Germline CDR1 reads SNHLY; CDR2 reads FYNNEI. Here the CDR3 DNA reads TGTGCCAGCAGAGCGGGGCTCCCCTCCTACGAGCAGTACTTC. It is translated as CASRAGLPSYEQYF. The full variable domain, completed using reference TRBV2 and TRBJ2-7, is EPEVTQTPSHQVTQMGQEVILRCVPISNHLYFYWYRQILGQKVEFLVSFYNNEISEKSEIFDDQFSVERPDGSNFTLKIRSTKLEDSAMYFCASRAGLPSYEQYFGPGTRLTVT.

In this sample, this clone turned up once. The V call is TRBV21-1, the J call TRBJ1-3; the table's D gene call, TRBD1, was not cross checked with the DNA. TRBV21-1 is assigned pseudogene status. The CDR3 length is 16 residues. The CDR3 DNA reads TGTGCCAGCAGCAAAGTGGCAGGGCCTTCTGGAAACACCATATATTTT. It translates to CASSKVAGPSGNTIYF.

The chain joins TRBV5-6 to TRBJ2-5; D possibly uses TRBD1 or TRBD2 (5 bases each). Germline V gives CDR1 SGHDT, CDR2 YYEEEE. V shed 0 bases and J shed 4 bases, with 10 bases lying between them. There are 14 residues in the CDR3. The CDR3 sequence: CASSLVGAGETQYF. CDR3 DNA sequence: TGTGCCAGCAGCTTGGTCGGGGCGGGAGAGACCCAGTACTTC.

The rearrangement links TRBV28 to TRBJ2-7; 9 bases are a match to TRBD1. The germline gives CDR1 MDHEN, CDR2 SYDVKM. CDR3 length: 16 amino acids. The V segment lost 1 base and the J segment 5 bases; nucleotides outside the gene matches: 9. CDR3 residues: CASSLLTGGKSHEQYF. The CDR3 DNA reads TGTGCCAGCAGTTTATTGACAGGGGGTAAATCTCACGAGCAGTACTTC. Drawing the rest from reference TRBV28 and TRBJ2-7, the complete variable domain is DVKVTQSSRYLVKRTGEKVFLECVQDMDHENMFWYRQDPGLGLRLIYFSYDVKMKEKGDIPEGYSVSREKKERFSLILESASTNQTSMYLCASSLLTGGKSHEQYFGPGTRLTVT.

This chain links TRBV7-8 with TRBJ2-5; 8 nucleotides match TRBD2. The CDR3 is made up of 14 amino acids. From germline, CDR1 is SGHVS and CDR2 FQNEAQ. Trimming at V came to 5 bases and at J to 5 bases, leaving 7 bases not matched to a gene. CDR3 nucleotide sequence: TGTGCCAGCAGCCCGCAGGGGACTAGGGAGACCCAGTACTTC. Protein: CASSPQGTRETQYF.

This clone was observed a handful of times. The rearrangement links TRBV7-9 to TRBJ2-7; 14 bases are a match to TRBD2. The trim removed 4 bases at V and 2 bases at J, leaving 7 bases unmatched. This CDR3 is 17 amino acids long. Germline CDR1 and CDR2: SEHNR and FQNEAQ (reference sequence). CDR3 DNA: TGTGCCAGCAGCTCCCTCGGGACTAGCGGGAGTCCCTACGAGCAGTACTTC. Its translation: CASSSLGTSGSPYEQYF.

V is TRBV5-1 and J is TRBJ2-7; 8 nucleotides align to TRBD1. The germline gives CDR1 SGHRS, CDR2 YFSETQ. CDR3 length equals 14 residues. With V trimmed by 4 bases and J by 4 bases, 7 bases remained unmatched. This chain's CDR3 is CASSRSGQVYEQYF. CDR3 sequence (DNA): TGCGCCAGCAGCAGATCGGGACAGGTGTACGAGCAGTACTTC.

The chain joins TRBV19 to TRBJ2-3; D possibly uses TRBD1 or TRBD2 (5 bases each). Germline-derived CDR1 and CDR2 are LNHDA and SQIVND (reference sequence). Trimming removed 4 bases at V and 1 base at J, with 9 bases between. The CDR3 spans 14 residues. This CDR3 is CASSKRGGTDTQYF. The CDR3 nucleotides read TGTGCCAGTAGTAAAAGGGGAGGCACAGATACGCAGTATTTT.

The chain has TRBV7-9 and TRBJ2-1; D is unclear. Germline V gene lookup returns CDR1 SEHNR and CDR2 FQNEAQ (reference sequence). The CDR3 contains 18 residues. Trimming removed 1 base at V and 0 bases at J, with 16 bases between. This chain's CDR3 is CASSLGVGGGSSYNEQFF. The CDR3 DNA sequence: TGTGCCAGCAGCTTAGGAGTCGGCGGCGGCAGCTCCTACAATGAGCAGTTCTTC.

This clone appeared once. This rearrangement joins TRBV18 to TRBJ2-1; 10 bases map to TRBD2. The CDR3 spans 13 residues. The V gene end was trimmed by 3 bases and the J gene end by 15 bases; junction bases not matched to a gene: 8. Germline lookup yields CDR1 KGHSH and CDR2 LQKENI. CDR3 in DNA: TGTGCCAGCTCACCCCTAGCGGGAGAGCCGACGTTCTTC. This sequence encodes CASSPLAGEPTFF.

V and J are TRBV6-5 and TRBJ2-7, with 7 bases fitting TRBD1. In germline, CDR1 is MNHEY, CDR2 SVGAGI. V lost 5 bases, J lost 2 bases, and 6 bases stayed unmatched. The CDR3 has 14 residues. The CDR3 reads CASSTSGGTYEQYF. The CDR3 DNA reads TGTGCCAGCAGTACCTCAGGGGGAACCTACGAGCAGTACTTC.

The V call is TRBV14, the J call TRBJ2-5, with 10 bases that match TRBD2. CDR1 and CDR2 (germline): SGHDN, FVKESK. Trimming at V came to 8 bases and at J to 5 bases, leaving 17 bases not matched to a gene. This CDR3 region has 17 residues. The CDR3 reads CASGLGLAERKVETQYF. In DNA, the CDR3 is TGTGCCAGCGGCTTAGGACTAGCGGAGCGGAAAGTGGAGACCCAGTACTTC.

The CDR3 bases are TGTGCCAGCAGTGTTATGAGAAACTACGAGCAGTACTTC. This encodes CASSVMRNYEQYF. V gene TRBV6-1 combines with J gene TRBJ2-7; D unresolved. In germline, CDR1 is MNHNS, CDR2 SASEGT. The CDR3 runs to 13 residues. V was pared by 4 bases and J by 3 bases, with 10 bases between.